The 16 T cell receptor beta chains below come from one sample, sequenced in a study of T-cell memory formation after mild COVID-19. Each CDR3 protein is one row after TCRdb ran MiXCR on the 5' RACE reads. Of under 200,000 distinct CDR3 sequences in the sample, roughly 28% are singletons; the top ten hold around 12%. Sequencing used PBMCs or a T cell subset sorted from them (not recorded which). The receptors come from an adult woman who had mild COVID-19 (a few samples of this study predate the infection). Cell type and time point are not known.

V and J are TRBV25-1 and TRBJ1-1, with TRBD1 identical over 9 bases. The CDR3 contains 15 residues. V was clipped by 3 bases and J by 7 bases; unmatched bases: 9. Germline V gene lookup returns CDR1 MGHDK and CDR2 SYGVNS. The CDR3 protein is CASSDTGTGNNEAFF. The CDR3, as DNA: TGTGCCAGCAGTGACACCGGGACAGGGAATAATGAAGCTTTCTTT.

V and J are TRBV24-1 and TRBJ2-1; D unresolved. The germline V and J ends were trimmed by 12 bases and 0 bases, with 11 bases remaining between them. CDR1 KGHDR and CDR2 SFDVKD come from the germline V gene. This CDR3 comprises 13 residues. CDR3 in DNA: TGTGCCTCAGCAGGCAACTCCTACAATGAGCAGTTCTTC. Its translation is CASAGNSYNEQFF.

This clonotype came up a few times. The chain combines TRBV29-1 with TRBJ2-7, with TRBD1 matching 8 bases. The CDR3 is 14 residues long. V lost 1 base to trimming and J lost 5 bases; unmatched junction nucleotides: 7. Germline loops: CDR1 SQVTM, CDR2 ANQGSEA. The CDR3 sequence: CSVEAGAGGNEQYF. The CDR3 nucleotides read TGCAGCGTTGAAGCGGGGGCAGGGGGCAACGAGCAGTACTTC.

The chain employs TRBV2 and TRBJ1-1, with D possibly being TRBD1 (5 bases). Trimming shortened V by 4 bases and J by 4 bases, and 19 bases separated the two germline ends. Germline V gene sequence: CDR1 SNHLY, CDR2 FYNNEI. CDR3 size: 16 residues. The CDR3 DNA sequence: TGTGCCAGCAGTGGAGGGACGGCTCGGGTTGGCACTGAAGCTTTCTTT. This gives the protein CASSGGTARVGTEAFF.

The J gene is TRBJ1-2, the V gene TRBV18; 7 bases map to TRBD1. The CDR3 sequence is 15 residues long. Germline V CDR1 and CDR2: KGHSH, LQKENI. J lost 3 bases, V lost 1 base, and 5 bases had no gene match. The CDR3 loop reads CASSPRPTGDYGYTF. The CDR3 nucleotides are TGTGCCAGCTCACCACGACCTACAGGGGACTATGGCTACACCTTC.

This clonotype showed up just a few times. This chain links TRBV30 with TRBJ2-1, with D uncertain. CDR1 is GTSNPN and CDR2 is SVGIG in the germline V gene (reference sequence). Trimming removed 0 bases from V and 10 bases from J, with 7 bases in between. The CDR3 has 11 amino acids. CDR3 in DNA: TGTGCCTGGAGTGTACTTCTGGAGCAGTTCTTC. This translates into CAWSVLLEQFF.

A few counts support this clonotype. The rearrangement joins TRBV5-1 to TRBJ2-2; TRBD1 matches 10 bases. Germline V CDR1 and CDR2: SGHRS, YFSETQ. This CDR3 has 15 residues. V was pared by 4 bases and J by 4 bases, with 4 bases of the junction left unmatched. CDR3 coding DNA: TGCGCCAGCAGCCCGACAGGGGGCATCACCGGGGAGCTGTTTTTT. It encodes CASSPTGGITGELFF.

The chain recombines TRBV30 with TRBJ2-7; D gene uncertain. This CDR3 is built from 15 residues. Germline V CDR1 and CDR2: GTSNPN, SVGIG (reference sequence). Trimming left V 0 bases short and J 5 bases short, with 17 bases between. The CDR3 region has the DNA TGTGCCTGGAGTGTGGGAACAGACCTCTGGGACGAGCAGTACTTC. The encoded protein is CAWSVGTDLWDEQYF.

The rearrangement uses TRBV6-1 and TRBJ2-2; D unclear. The CDR3 totals 14 residues. Germline CDR1 and CDR2: MNHNS and SASEGT. With 8 bases removed from V and 0 bases from J, the gap between germline ends came to 10 bases. The CDR3 sequence: CASQQITNTGELFF. Here the CDR3 DNA reads TGTGCCAGCCAACAGATTACGAACACCGGGGAGCTGTTTTTT.

V gene TRBV3-1 combines with J gene TRBJ2-2, with D perhaps matching TRBD2 (6 bases). Deletions cut 1 base from V and 6 bases from J, with 18 bases between. The CDR3 extends over 17 amino acids. Germline lookup yields CDR1 LGHDT and CDR2 YNNKEL (reference sequence). Written as DNA, the CDR3 is TGTGCCAGCAGCCAAGGTTTCCGCTGGGGGGACCCCGGGGAGCTGTTTTTT. Protein product: CASSQGFRWGDPGELFF.

This rearrangement joins TRBV7-9 to TRBJ2-1; D gene unclear. This CDR3 contains 12 residues. Germline CDR1 and CDR2: SEHNR and FQNEAQ (reference sequence). With 10 bases removed from V and 4 bases from J, the gap between germline ends came to 11 bases. The CDR3 is CAIDSGYNEQFF. The CDR3 coding sequence is TGTGCCATAGACTCGGGTTACAATGAGCAGTTCTTC.

This clonotype was seen more than once but under ten times. The chain joins TRBV5-4 to TRBJ2-3; maybe TRBD2 (5 bases). This CDR3 is built from 14 residues. The germline V gene encodes CDR1 SGHNT and CDR2 YYREEE (reference sequence). Trimming took off 4 bases at V and 2 bases at J, with 11 bases between the two ends. CDR3 amino acids: CASSTPGDTDTQYF. Here the CDR3 DNA reads TGTGCCAGCAGCACGCCCGGGGACACAGATACGCAGTATTTT.

This clonotype has just a few counts. The DNA for the CDR3 is TGCGCCAGCAGCTTGGATGGCGGGGGTTACAATGAGCAGTTCTTC. This translates into CASSLDGGGYNEQFF. The chain couples TRBV5-1 to TRBJ2-1; 7 bases agree with TRBD2. J gave up 4 bases and V 0 bases, and 4 bases lay outside the gene matches. CDR3 size: 15 residues. Germline V gives CDR1 SGHRS, CDR2 YFSETQ.

This clonotype came up a few times. V is TRBV6-6 and J is TRBJ1-1; D remains ambiguous. V gave up 4 bases and J gave up 1 base, with 7 bases separating them. Germline assignment: CDR1 MNHNY and CDR2 SVGAGI (reference sequence). The length of the CDR3 is 13 residues. The DNA of the CDR3 is TGTGCCAGCAGTTTCGGATCGAACACTGAAGCTTTCTTT. Encoded protein: CASSFGSNTEAFF.

The chain joins TRBV19 to TRBJ1-2; D is possibly TRBD1 (6 bases). The ends were cut back, 9 bases at V and 0 bases at J, with 20 bases in the middle. CDR3 length: 16 residues. Germline loops: CDR1 LNHDA, CDR2 SQIVND (reference sequence). CDR3 sequence reads: CASRALRQDTNYGYTF. CDR3 bases: TGTGCCAGCAGGGCCCTCAGACAGGATACTAACTATGGCTACACCTTC.

This chain connects TRBV24-1 to TRBJ2-1; 7 bases align to TRBD2. V was clipped by 0 bases and J by 10 bases; unmatched bases: 2. The germline V gene encodes CDR1 KGHDR and CDR2 SFDVKD. The CDR3 is made up of 13 amino acids. CDR3 sequence reads: CATSDLPGLEQFF. CDR3 coding DNA: TGTGCCACCAGTGATTTGCCGGGACTAGAGCAGTTCTTC.